The 3 T cell receptor beta chains presented below share a single source sample, sequenced in a study of blood T cell repertoires in COVID-19. Using immunoSEQ multiplex PCR, the repertoire was profiled, and TCRdb retains in-frame clones only, with some absent. Seen here are around 20,000 clones, more than 70% observed once, and the top ten hold roughly 10%. Sequences were obtained from peripheral blood. The receptors were sampled from a human donor in a cohort sampled during active COVID-19. The donor label of this sample is uncertain.

The genes are TRBV10-3 and TRBJ2-1; D perhaps matches TRBD2 (5 bases). In germline, CDR1 is ENHRY, CDR2 SYGVKD. V was trimmed by 7 bases and J by 0 bases, leaving 10 bases between them. This CDR3 contains 14 residues. The CDR3 here is CAITGLASYNEQFF. CDR3 DNA sequence: TGTGCCATCACTGGGCTAGCCTCCTACAATGAGCAGTTCTTC.

V is TRBV7-9 and J is TRBJ2-7; D is undetermined. This CDR3 comprises 12 residues. The V gene's germline CDR1 is SEHNR and CDR2 FQNEAQ (reference sequence). V lost 4 bases, J lost 3 bases, and 7 bases lay in between. The CDR3 protein is CASSSDFYEQYF. The CDR3 DNA reads TGTGCCAGCAGCTCCGACTTCTACGAGCAGTACTTC.

This clone has only one observation. The same CDR3 also results from other DNA sequences found in this sample. V usage is TRBV4-1 and J usage is TRBJ2-1; 14 bases map to TRBD2. J lost 6 bases, V lost 0 bases, and 10 bases had no gene match. The CDR3 contains 19 residues. Germline V lookup: CDR1 MGHRA, CDR2 YSYEKL. The DNA for the CDR3 is TGCGCCAGCAGCCAAGATTCCCCTAGGGGACTAGCGGGAGCCAATGAGCAGTTCTTC. Its protein is CASSQDSPRGLAGANEQFF.